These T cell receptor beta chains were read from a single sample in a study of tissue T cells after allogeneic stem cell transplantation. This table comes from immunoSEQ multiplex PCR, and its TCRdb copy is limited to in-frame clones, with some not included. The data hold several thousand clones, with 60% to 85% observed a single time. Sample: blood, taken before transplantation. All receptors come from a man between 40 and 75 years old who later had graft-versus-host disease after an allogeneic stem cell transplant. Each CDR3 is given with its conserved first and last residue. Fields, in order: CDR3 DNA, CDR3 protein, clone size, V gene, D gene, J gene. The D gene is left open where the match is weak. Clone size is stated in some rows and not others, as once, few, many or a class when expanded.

TGCGCCAGCAGCCAAGCGAGCGGGCCTATGAGGGATACGCAGTATTTT	CASSQASGPMRDTQYF	.	TRBV4-1	.	TRBJ2-3
TGCGCCAGCAGCGTAACAGGGGCAGATACGCAGTATTTT	CASSVTGADTQYF	.	TRBV5-1	TRBD1	TRBJ2-3
TGCGCCAGCAGCCCCTACGGGACAGGGGTACGGGGCGAGCAGTACTTC	CASSPYGTGVRGEQYF	.	TRBV4-1	TRBD1	TRBJ2-7
TGTGCCAGCAGCTTGGGCGACGGCCAAGAGACCCAGTACTTC	CASSLGDGQETQYF	.	TRBV11-2	.	TRBJ2-5
TGTGCCAGCAGTTTACCCCAGGGGAAAGCTGGGGCCAACGTCCTGACTTTC	CASSLPQGKAGANVLTF	.	TRBV28	.	TRBJ2-6
TGCAGCGTAGAGGTCTCTGGGGCCAACGTCCTGACTTTC	CSVEVSGANVLTF	.	TRBV29-1	.	TRBJ2-6
TGCGCCAGCAGCAAGGGGACCCCCAAAAACATTCAGTACTTC	CASSKGTPKNIQYF	.	TRBV5-1	.	TRBJ2-4
TGTGCCAGCGAGAGGACAGGGGTGAGTTACGAGCAGTACTTC	CASERTGVSYEQYF	.	TRBV6-5	TRBD1	TRBJ2-7
TGCAGCGTTGCCAGACTAGCGGGAGTGCAAGAGACCCAGTACTTC	CSVARLAGVQETQYF	.	TRBV29-1	TRBD2	TRBJ2-5
TGTGCCAGCAGCTGGTCCGGGTTTCGTGTCTGGGGCTACACCTTC	CASSWSGFRVWGYTF	.	TRBV7-9	.	TRBJ1-2
TGTGCCAGCAGCCACCAGCACGGGGGCGGGGAGCTGTTTTTT	CASSHQHGGGELFF	.	TRBV3-1/TRBV3-2	.	TRBJ2-2
TGTGCCACCAGTGACTCCGGACTAGCGGGAGGGAGCAACAATGAGCAGTTCTTC	CATSDSGLAGGSNNEQFF	.	TRBV24-1	TRBD2	TRBJ2-1
TGTGCCAGCAGCTTTGGAAACACTGAAGCTTTCTTT	CASSFGNTEAFF	.	TRBV7-3	.	TRBJ1-1
TGTGCCAGCAGTGACGTTCTGGAGGGGATGGGCTATGGCTACACCTTC	CASSDVLEGMGYGYTF	.	TRBV6-1	.	TRBJ1-2
TGTGCCAGCATTCTACAGGCTAACACTGAAGCTTTCTTT	CASILQANTEAFF	few	TRBV6-5	.	TRBJ1-1
TGTGCCAGCAGTGGTCAATCAAGGGAGACCCAGTACTTC	CASSGQSRETQYF	.	TRBV2	.	TRBJ2-5
TGTGCCAGCGGAGACACCTATAATGAAAAACTGTTTTTT	CASGDTYNEKLFF	.	TRBV25-1	.	TRBJ1-4
TGTGCCAGCAGCCCCAGACCACCGGGACCCTTTTACGAGCAGTACTTC	CASSPRPPGPFYEQYF	.	TRBV7-9	.	TRBJ2-7
TGCGCCAGCTGGCAGGGGAGAGATGGCTACACCTTC	CASWQGRDGYTF	.	TRBV4-1	.	TRBJ1-2
TGTGCCAGCAGCGCGTACGGGACAGGGGATGAAAAACTGTTTTTT	CASSAYGTGDEKLFF	.	TRBV9	TRBD1	TRBJ1-4
TGTGCCAGCAGTTTGGTAACACGGAACACTGAAGCTTTCTTT	CASSLVTRNTEAFF	.	TRBV28	.	TRBJ1-1
TGTGCCAGCAGTGTACGACAGGGGGCGCCCGATGGCTACACCTTC	CASSVRQGAPDGYTF	.	TRBV27	TRBD1	TRBJ1-2
TGTGCCAGCAGTGGAGATAGGACAGGGTCGCTGAGGGAGCAGTACTTC	CASSGDRTGSLREQYF	.	TRBV2	TRBD1	TRBJ2-7
TGTGCCAGCTCCCCCGGACTGATCAATCAGCCCCAGCATTTT	CASSPGLINQPQHF	.	TRBV18	.	TRBJ1-5
TGTGCCAGCAGCGTAGGAAGCAAGAACACCGGGGAGCTGTTTTTT	CASSVGSKNTGELFF	.	TRBV9	.	TRBJ2-2
TGTGCCAGCAGTCGCCGGGACAGGGTTCATGAGCAGTACTTC	CASSRRDRVHEQYF	.	TRBV5-6	TRBD1	TRBJ2-7
TGCGCCAGCAGGCACCCGACAGGAGACACCGGGGAGCTGTTTTTT	CASRHPTGDTGELFF	.	TRBV5-1	.	TRBJ2-2
TGTGCCAGCAGTTACTTTCGGGGGTCCTACGAGCAGTACTTC	CASSYFRGSYEQYF	once	TRBV6-2/TRBV6-3	.	TRBJ2-7
TGTGCCAGCAGCAACCCCAACTCCTACGAGCAGTACTTC	CASSNPNSYEQYF	.	TRBV11-3	.	TRBJ2-7
TGTGCCAGCAGTTTATTTTCGGACCCGACTACTTCGGAAGCTTTCTTT	CASSLFSDPTTSEAFF	.	TRBV27	.	TRBJ1-1
TGTGCCAGCAGCACACAGGGTTCAGGGGCCAACGTCCTGACTTTC	CASSTQGSGANVLTF	.	TRBV21-1	.	TRBJ2-6
TGTGCCAGCAGCAGTAGCGGGACCCTCGATTATGGCTACACCTTC	CASSSSGTLDYGYTF	.	TRBV9	.	TRBJ1-2
TGCGCCAGCAGCTTGGAGCCAGGGAAGAGCGAAAAACTGTTTTTT	CASSLEPGKSEKLFF	.	TRBV5-1	.	TRBJ1-4
TGTGCCAGCAGTTACAGGGGGGGCGAAGAGACCCAGTACTTC	CASSYRGGEETQYF	few	TRBV6-6	.	TRBJ2-5
TGTGCCAGTCGGAAGGTTGGGACGTGGGAAGCTTTCTTT	CASRKVGTWEAFF	.	TRBV19	.	TRBJ1-1
TGTGCCAGTTCCTCGGTGTCCTATGGCTACACCTTC	CASSSVSYGYTF	.	TRBV19	.	TRBJ1-2
TGTGCCAGCAGCTCGGACAGGGGCTACGAGCAGTACTTC	CASSSDRGYEQYF	.	TRBV5-8	TRBD1	TRBJ2-7
.	CATLGWGTGTMNTEAFF	.	TRBV21-1	.	TRBJ1-1
TGTGCCAGCAGTGAAGCGCAGGGGGGGGCGCAAGAGACCCAGTACTTC	CASSEAQGGAQETQYF	once	TRBV6-1	.	TRBJ2-5
TGCGCCAGCAGCGCTTCGACAGGGAACACTGAAGCTTTCTTT	CASSASTGNTEAFF	.	TRBV5-1	.	TRBJ1-1
TGTGCCAGCAGTGAAGGAGAGTGGGAGGGAGTTCGTCAGCCCCAGCATTTT	CASSEGEWEGVRQPQHF	.	TRBV6-1	.	TRBJ1-5
TGTGCCAGCAGCTCCTGGGGCGGCTATGGCTACACCTTC	CASSSWGGYGYTF	.	TRBV5-4	.	TRBJ1-2
TGTGCCAGCAGCTTAGCAGCGGGGGGGGCTGAGCAGTTCTTC	CASSLAAGGAEQFF	.	TRBV7-6	TRBD2	TRBJ2-1
TGTGCCAGCAGCCTCGGGGGCCTCCAAGAGACCCAGTACTTC	CASSLGGLQETQYF	.	TRBV7-2	.	TRBJ2-5
TGTGCCAGTAGTATAGAATCGACTAGCGGGGTCGCCTACGAGCAGTACTTC	CASSIESTSGVAYEQYF	.	TRBV19	TRBD2	TRBJ2-7
TGTGCCAGCAGCCAAGATTTGAGGGTGGAGGTGTGGCACGAGCAGTACTTC	CASSQDLRVEVWHEQYF	.	TRBV3-1/TRBV3-2	.	TRBJ2-7
TGTGCCAGCACAATGTGGGGCATACGGGGTTCGGGTTCTATGAATGAGCAGTTCTTC	CASTMWGIRGSGSMNEQFF	few	TRBV27	.	TRBJ2-1
TGTGCCAGTAGTACCGGAGGGCCGGGTTCGAGGGAGCAGTACTTC	CASSTGGPGSREQYF	.	TRBV19	.	TRBJ2-7
TGTGCCAGCAGTGGCGGAGGGAGCTCCTACAATGAGCAGTTCTTC	CASSGGGSSYNEQFF	.	TRBV25-1	.	TRBJ2-1
TGTGCCAGTAGTAACAGCGGTCAGCCCCAGCATTTT	CASSNSGQPQHF	.	TRBV19	.	TRBJ1-5
TGTGCCAGCAGCTTAGACCCCGCGGGAGGGGGGGAGCAGTTCTTC	CASSLDPAGGGEQFF	.	TRBV7-7	TRBD2	TRBJ2-1
TGTGCCAGCAGTGAAGGCCCACTCACCTATGGCTACACCTTC	CASSEGPLTYGYTF	.	TRBV6-1	.	TRBJ1-2